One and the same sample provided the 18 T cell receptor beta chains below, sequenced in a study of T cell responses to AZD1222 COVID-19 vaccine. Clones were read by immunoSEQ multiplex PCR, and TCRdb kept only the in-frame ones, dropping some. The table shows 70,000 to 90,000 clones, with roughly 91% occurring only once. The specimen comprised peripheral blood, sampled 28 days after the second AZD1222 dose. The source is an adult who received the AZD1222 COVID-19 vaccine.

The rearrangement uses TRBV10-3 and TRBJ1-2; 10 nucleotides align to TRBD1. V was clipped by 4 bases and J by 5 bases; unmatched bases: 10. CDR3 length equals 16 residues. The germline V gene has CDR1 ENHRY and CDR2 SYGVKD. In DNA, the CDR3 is TGTGCCATCAGTGGTGACAGGGGGCCATTGGAGTATGGCTACACCTTC. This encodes CAISGDRGPLEYGYTF.

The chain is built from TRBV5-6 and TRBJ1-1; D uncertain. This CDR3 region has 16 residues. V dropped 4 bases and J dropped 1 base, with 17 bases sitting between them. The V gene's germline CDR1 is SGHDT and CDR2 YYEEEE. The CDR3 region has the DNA TGTGCCAGCAGCCTCCAGTTCGTGATAACGAACACTGAAGCTTTCTTT. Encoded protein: CASSLQFVITNTEAFF.

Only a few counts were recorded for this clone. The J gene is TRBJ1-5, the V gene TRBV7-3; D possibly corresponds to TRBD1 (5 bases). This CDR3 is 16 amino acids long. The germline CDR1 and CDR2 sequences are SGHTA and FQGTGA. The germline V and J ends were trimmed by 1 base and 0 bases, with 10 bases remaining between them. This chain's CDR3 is CASSLNGRDSNQPQHF. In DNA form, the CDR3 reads TGTGCCAGCAGCTTAAATGGCAGGGATAGCAATCAGCCCCAGCATTTT.

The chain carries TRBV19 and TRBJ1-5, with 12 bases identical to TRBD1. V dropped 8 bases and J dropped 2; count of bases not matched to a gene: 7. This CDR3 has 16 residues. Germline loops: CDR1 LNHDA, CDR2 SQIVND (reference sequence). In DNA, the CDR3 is TGTGCCAGTGCCGGGACAGGGGGCGCAGGCAATCAGCCCCAGCATTTT. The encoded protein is CASAGTGGAGNQPQHF.

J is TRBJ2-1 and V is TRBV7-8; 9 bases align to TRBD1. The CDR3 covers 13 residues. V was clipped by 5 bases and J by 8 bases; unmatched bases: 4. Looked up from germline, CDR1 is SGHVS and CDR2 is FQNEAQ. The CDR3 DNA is TGTGCCAGCAGCCGGACAGGGGCTCATGAGCAGTTCTTC. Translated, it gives CASSRTGAHEQFF.

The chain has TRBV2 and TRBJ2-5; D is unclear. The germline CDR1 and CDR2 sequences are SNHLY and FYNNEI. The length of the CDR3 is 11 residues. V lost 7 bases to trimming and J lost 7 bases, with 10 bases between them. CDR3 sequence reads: CASNELGTQYF. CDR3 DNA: TGTGCCAGCAACGAATTAGGGACCCAGTACTTC.

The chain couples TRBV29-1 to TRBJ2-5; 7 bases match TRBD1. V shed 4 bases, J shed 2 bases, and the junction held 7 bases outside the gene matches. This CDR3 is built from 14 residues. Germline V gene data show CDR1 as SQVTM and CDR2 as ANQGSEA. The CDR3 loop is CSVGTGYSQETQYF. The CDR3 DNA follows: TGCAGCGTTGGGACAGGTTATTCTCAAGAGACCCAGTACTTC.

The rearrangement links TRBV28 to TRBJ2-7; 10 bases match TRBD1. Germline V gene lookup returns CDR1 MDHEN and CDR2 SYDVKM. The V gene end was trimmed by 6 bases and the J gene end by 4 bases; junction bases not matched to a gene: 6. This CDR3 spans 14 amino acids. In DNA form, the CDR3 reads TGTGCCAGCAGCCTCCGACAGGGGGCTTACGAGCAGTACTTC. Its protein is CASSLRQGAYEQYF.

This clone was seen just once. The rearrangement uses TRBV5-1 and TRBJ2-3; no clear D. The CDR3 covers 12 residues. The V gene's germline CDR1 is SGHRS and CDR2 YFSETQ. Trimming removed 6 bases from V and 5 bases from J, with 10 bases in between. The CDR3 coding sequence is TGCGCCAGCACTACCCTCGGAGATACGCAGTATTTT. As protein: CASTTLGDTQYF. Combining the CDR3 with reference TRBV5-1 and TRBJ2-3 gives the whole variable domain KAGVTQTPRYLIKTRGQQVTLSCSPISGHRSVSWYQQTPGQGLQFLFEYFSETQRNKGNFPGRFSGRQFSNSRSEMNVSTLELGDSALYLCASTTLGDTQYFGPGTRLTVL.

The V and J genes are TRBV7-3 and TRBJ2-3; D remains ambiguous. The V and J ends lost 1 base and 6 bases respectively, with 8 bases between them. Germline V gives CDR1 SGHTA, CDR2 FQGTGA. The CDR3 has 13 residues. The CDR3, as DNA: TGTGCCAGCAGCTTAAACCCCCGGGATACGCAGTATTTT. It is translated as CASSLNPRDTQYF.

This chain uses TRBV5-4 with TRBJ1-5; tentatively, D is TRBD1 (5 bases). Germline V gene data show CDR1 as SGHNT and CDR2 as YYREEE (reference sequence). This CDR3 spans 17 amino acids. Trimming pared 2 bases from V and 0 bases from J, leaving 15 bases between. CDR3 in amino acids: CASSFSAGSDSNQPQHF. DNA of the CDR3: TGTGCCAGCAGCTTTTCGGCAGGGTCGGATAGCAATCAGCCCCAGCATTTT.

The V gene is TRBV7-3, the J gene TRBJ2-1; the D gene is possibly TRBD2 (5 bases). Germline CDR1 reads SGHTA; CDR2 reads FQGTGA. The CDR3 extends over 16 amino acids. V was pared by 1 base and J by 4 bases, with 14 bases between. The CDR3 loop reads CASSLMPGKSYNEQFF. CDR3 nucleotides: TGTGCCAGCAGCTTAATGCCGGGGAAGTCTTACAATGAGCAGTTCTTC.

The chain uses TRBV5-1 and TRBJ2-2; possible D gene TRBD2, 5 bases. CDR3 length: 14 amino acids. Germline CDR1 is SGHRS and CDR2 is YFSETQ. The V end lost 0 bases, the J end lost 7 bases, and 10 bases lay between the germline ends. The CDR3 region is CASSLVTRGGELFF. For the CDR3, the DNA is TGCGCCAGCAGCTTGGTGACCCGGGGCGGGGAGCTGTTTTTT.

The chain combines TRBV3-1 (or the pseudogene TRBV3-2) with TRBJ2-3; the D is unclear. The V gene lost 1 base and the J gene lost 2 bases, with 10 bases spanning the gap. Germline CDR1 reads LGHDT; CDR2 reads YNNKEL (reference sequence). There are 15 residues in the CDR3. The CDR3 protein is CASSQGSYSTDTQYF. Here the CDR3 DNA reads TGTGCCAGCAGCCAAGGTAGCTATTCCACAGATACGCAGTATTTT.

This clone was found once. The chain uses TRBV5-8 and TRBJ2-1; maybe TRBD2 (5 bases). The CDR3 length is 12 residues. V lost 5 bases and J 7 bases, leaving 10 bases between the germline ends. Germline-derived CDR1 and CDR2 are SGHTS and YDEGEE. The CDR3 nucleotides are TGTGCCAGCAGGAGGACGGGGAATGAGCAGTTCTTC. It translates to CASRRTGNEQFF.

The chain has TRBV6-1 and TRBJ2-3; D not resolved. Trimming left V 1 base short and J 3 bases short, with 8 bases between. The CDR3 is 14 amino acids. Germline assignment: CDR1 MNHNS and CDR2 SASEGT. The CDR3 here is CASSEGWATDTQYF. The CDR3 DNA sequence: TGTGCCAGCAGTGAAGGGTGGGCAACAGATACGCAGTATTTT.

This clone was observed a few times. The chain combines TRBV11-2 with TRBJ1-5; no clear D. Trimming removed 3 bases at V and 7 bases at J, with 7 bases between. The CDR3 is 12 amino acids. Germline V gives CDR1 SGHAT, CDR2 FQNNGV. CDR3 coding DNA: TGTGCCAGCAGCTTGATTGGGCAGCCCCAGCATTTT. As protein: CASSLIGQPQHF.

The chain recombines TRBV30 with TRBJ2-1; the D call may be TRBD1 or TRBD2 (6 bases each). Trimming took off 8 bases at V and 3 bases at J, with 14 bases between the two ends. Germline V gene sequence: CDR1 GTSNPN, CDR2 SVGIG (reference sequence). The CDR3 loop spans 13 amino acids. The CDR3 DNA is TGTGCCGGCGAGGGGGGAAGCTACAATGAGCAGTTCTTC. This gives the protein CAGEGGSYNEQFF.